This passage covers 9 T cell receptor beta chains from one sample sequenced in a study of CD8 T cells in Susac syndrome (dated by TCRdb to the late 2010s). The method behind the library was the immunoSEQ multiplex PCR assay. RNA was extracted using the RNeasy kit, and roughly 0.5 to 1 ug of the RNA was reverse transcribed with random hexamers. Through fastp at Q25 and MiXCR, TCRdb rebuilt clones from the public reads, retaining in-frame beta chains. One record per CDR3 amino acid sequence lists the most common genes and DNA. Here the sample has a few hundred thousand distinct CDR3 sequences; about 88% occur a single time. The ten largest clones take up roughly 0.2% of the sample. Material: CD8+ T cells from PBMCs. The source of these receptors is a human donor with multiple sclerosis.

In nucleotides, the CDR3 is TGCGCCAGCCCCCCCAATGTGGGGAAGAATCAGCCCCAGCATTTT. This codes for CASPPNVGKNQPQHF. The chain couples TRBV23-1 to TRBJ1-5; D gene unclear. TRBV23-1 is marked as an open reading frame, function uncertain. This CDR3 contains 15 residues. Between the trimmed V and J ends, which lost 8 bases and 4 bases, there was a span of 18 bases.

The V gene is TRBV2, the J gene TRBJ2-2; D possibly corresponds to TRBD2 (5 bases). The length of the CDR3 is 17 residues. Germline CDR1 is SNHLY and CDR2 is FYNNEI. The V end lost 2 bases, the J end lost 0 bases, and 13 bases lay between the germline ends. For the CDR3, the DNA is TGTGCCAGCAGTGAAAGGGTAGCGAGTGCGAACACCGGGGAGCTGTTTTTT. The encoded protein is CASSERVASANTGELFF.

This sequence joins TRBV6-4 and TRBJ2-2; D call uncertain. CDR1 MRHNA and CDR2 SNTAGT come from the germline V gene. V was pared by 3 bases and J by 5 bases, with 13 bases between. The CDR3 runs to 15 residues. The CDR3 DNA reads TGTGCCAGCAGTGAATCCGGCGCCGATACCGGGGAGCTGTTTTTT. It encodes CASSESGADTGELFF.

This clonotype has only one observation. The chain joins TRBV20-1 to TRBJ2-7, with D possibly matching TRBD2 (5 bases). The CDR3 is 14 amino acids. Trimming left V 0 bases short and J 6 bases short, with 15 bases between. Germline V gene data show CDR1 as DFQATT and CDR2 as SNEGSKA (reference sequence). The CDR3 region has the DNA TGCAGTGCTAGAGATGGGAGAGAACCCCTCGAGCAGTACTTC. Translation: CSARDGREPLEQYF.

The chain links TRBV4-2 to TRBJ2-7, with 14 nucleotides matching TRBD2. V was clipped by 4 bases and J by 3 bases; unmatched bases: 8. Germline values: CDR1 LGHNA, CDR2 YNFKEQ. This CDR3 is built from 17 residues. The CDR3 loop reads CASSLSTGTSGGYEQYF. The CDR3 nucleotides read TGTGCCAGCAGCCTCTCTACCGGGACTAGCGGGGGCTACGAGCAGTACTTC.

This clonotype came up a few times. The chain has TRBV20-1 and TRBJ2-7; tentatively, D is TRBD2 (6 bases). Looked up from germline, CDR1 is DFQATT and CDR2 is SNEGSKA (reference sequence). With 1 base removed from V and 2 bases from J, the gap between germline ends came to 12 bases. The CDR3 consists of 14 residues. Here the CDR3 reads CSARVAGSPYEQYF. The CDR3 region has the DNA TGCAGTGCTAGAGTGGCCGGGAGTCCCTACGAGCAGTACTTC.

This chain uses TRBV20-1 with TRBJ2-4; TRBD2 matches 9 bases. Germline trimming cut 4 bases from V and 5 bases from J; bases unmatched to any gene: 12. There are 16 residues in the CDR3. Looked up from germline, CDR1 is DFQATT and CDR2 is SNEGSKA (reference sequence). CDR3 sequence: CSAKGGAGGPENIQYF. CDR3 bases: TGCAGTGCTAAAGGGGGCGCGGGAGGGCCGGAAAACATTCAGTACTTC.

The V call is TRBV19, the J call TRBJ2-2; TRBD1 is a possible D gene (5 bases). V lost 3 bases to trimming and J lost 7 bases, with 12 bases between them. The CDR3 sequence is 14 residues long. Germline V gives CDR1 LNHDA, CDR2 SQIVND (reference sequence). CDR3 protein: CASSISGWHGELFF. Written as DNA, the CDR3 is TGTGCCAGTAGTATCTCAGGGTGGCACGGGGAGCTGTTTTTT.

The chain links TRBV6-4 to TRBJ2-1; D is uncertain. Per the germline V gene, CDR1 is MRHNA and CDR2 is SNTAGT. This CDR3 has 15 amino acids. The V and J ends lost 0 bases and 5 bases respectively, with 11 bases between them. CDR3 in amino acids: CASSDSKQGNNEQFF. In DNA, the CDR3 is TGTGCCAGCAGTGACTCGAAGCAAGGAAACAATGAGCAGTTCTTC.